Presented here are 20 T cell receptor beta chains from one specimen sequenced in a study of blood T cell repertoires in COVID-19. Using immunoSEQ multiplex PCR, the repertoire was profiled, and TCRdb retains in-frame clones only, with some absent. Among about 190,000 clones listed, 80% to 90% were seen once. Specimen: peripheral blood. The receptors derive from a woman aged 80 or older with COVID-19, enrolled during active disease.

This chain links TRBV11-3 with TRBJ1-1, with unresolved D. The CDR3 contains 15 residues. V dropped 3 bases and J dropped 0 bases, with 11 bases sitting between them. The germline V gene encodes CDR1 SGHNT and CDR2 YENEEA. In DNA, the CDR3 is TGTGCCAGCAGCTTGCGGGGATGGATGAACACTGAAGCTTTCTTT. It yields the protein CASSLRGWMNTEAFF.

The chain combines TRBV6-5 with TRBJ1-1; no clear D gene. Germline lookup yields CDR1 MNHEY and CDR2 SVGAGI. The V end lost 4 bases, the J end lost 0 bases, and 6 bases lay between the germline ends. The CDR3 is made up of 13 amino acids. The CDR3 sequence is CASSSNMNTEAFF. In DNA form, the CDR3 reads TGTGCCAGCAGTTCGAACATGAACACTGAAGCTTTCTTT.

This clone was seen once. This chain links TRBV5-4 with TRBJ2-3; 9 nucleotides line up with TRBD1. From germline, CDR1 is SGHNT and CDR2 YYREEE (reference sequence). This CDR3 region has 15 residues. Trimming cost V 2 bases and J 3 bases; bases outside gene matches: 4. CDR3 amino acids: CASSLRTGDTDTQYF. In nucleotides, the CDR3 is TGTGCCAGCAGCTTACGGACAGGGGATACAGATACGCAGTATTTT.

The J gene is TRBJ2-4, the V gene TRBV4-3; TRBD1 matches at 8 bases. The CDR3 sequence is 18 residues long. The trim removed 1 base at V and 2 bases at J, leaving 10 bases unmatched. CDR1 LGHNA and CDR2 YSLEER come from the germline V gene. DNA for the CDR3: TGCGCCAGCAGCCAAGGCTGGGACAGGAGGAACCCCAAAAACATTCAGTACTTC. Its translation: CASSQGWDRRNPKNIQYF.

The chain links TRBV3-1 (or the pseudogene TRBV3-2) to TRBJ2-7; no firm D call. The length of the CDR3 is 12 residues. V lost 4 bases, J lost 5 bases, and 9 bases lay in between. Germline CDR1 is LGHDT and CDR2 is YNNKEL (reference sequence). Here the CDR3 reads CASSPLFNEQYF. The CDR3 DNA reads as TGTGCCAGCAGCCCTCTGTTTAACGAGCAGTACTTC.

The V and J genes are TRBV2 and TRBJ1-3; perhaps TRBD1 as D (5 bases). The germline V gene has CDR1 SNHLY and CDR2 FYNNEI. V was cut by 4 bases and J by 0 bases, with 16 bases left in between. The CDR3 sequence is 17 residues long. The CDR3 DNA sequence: TGTGCCAGCAGTGTATTATCGGGACTGAGCTCTGGAAACACCATATATTTT. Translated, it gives CASSVLSGLSSGNTIYF.

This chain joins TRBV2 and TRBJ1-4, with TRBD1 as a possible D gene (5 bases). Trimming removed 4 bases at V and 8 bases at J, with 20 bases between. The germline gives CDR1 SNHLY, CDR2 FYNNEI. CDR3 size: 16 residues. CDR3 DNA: TGTGCCAGCAGTGGGGACTCCCCGGGGGGTCGCGAAAAACTGTTTTTT. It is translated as CASSGDSPGGREKLFF.

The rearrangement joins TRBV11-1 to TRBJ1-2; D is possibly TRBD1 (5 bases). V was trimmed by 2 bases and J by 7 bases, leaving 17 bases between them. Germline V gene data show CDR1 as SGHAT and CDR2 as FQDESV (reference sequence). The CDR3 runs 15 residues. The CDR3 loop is CASSLSGQGWSGYTF. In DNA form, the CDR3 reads TGTGCCAGCAGCTTATCCGGCCAGGGCTGGAGTGGCTACACCTTC. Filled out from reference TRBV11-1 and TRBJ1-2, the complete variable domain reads EAEVAQSPRYKITEKSQAVAFWCDPISGHATLYWYRQILGQGPELLVQFQDESVVDDSQLPKDRFSAERLKGVDSTLKIQPAELGDSAMYLCASSLSGQGWSGYTFGSGTRLTVV.

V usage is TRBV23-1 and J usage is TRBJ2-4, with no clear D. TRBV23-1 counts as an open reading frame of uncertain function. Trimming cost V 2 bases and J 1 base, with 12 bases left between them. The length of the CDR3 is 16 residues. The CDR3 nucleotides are TGCGCCAGCAGTCAAGCGTTTATGAGTGCCAAAAACATTCAGTACTTC. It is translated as CASSQAFMSAKNIQYF.

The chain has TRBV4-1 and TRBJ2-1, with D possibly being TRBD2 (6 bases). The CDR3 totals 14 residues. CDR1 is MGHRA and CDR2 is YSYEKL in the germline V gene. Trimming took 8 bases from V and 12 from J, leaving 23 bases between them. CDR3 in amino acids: CASSGDWSYGGQFF. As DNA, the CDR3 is TGCGCCAGCTCCGGGGACTGGTCCTATGGGGGGCAGTTCTTC.

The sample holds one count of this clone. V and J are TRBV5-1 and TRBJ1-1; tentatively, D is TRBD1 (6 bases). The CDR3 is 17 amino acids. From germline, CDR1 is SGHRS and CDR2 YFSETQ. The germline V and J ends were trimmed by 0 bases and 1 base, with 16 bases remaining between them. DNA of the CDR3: TGCGCCAGCAGCTTGGGGCCGGGGGGCCTGGCGAACACTGAAGCTTTCTTT. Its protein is CASSLGPGGLANTEAFF.

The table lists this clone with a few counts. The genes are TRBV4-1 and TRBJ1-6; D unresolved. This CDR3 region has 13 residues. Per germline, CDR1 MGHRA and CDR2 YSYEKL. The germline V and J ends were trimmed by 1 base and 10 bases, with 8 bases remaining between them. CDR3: CASSQVTRSPLHF. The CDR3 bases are TGCGCCAGCAGCCAAGTAACCAGGTCACCCCTCCACTTT.

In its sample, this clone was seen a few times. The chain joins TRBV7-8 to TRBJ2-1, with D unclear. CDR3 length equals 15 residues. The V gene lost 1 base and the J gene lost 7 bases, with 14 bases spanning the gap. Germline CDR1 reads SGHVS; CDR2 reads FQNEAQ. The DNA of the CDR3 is TGTGCCAGCAGCTTAGGACATTCTCCCAATAATGAGCAGTTCTTC. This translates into CASSLGHSPNNEQFF.

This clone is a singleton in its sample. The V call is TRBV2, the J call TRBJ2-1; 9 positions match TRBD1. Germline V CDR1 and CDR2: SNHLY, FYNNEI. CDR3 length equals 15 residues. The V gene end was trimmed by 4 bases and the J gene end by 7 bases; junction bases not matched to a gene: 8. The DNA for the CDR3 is TGTGCCAGCAGTGGTGGGACAGGGCATGGGAATGAGCAGTTCTTC. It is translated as CASSGGTGHGNEQFF.

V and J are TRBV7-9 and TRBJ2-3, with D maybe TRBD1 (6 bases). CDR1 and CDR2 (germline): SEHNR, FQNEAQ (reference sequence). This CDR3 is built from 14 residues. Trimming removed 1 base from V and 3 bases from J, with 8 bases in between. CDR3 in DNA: TGTGCCAGCAGCTTAGACAGGGAGACAGATACGCAGTATTTT. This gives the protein CASSLDRETDTQYF.

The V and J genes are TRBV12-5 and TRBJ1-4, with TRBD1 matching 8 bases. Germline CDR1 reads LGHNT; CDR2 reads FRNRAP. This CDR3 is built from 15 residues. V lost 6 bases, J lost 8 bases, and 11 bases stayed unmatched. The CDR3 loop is CASGDTDRGYEKLFF. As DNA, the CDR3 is TGTGCTAGTGGGGACACCGACAGGGGTTACGAAAAACTGTTTTTT.

CDR3 sequence (DNA): TGTGCCAGCAGGTCCCGACAGGGGAATGAGCAGTTCTTC. This sequence encodes CASRSRQGNEQFF. The rearrangement links TRBV10-3 to TRBJ2-1; 8 positions match TRBD1. Germline CDR1 reads ENHRY; CDR2 reads SYGVKD. V lost 10 bases to trimming and J lost 7 bases; unmatched junction nucleotides: 9. The CDR3 totals 13 residues.

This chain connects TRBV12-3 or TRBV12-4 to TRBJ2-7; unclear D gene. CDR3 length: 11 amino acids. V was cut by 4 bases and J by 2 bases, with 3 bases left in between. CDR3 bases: TGTGCCAGCAGTTCGGCCTACGAGCAGTACTTC. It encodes CASSSAYEQYF.

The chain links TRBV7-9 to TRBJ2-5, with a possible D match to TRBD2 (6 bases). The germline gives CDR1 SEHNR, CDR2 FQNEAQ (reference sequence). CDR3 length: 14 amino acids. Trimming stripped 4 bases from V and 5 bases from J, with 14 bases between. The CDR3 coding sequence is TGTGCCAGCAGCTCGGTTGAGGGGAGGGAGACCCAGTACTTC. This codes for CASSSVEGRETQYF. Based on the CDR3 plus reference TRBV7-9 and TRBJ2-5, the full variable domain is DTGVSQNPRHKITKRGQNVTFRCDPISEHNRLYWYRQTLGQGPEFLTYFQNEAQLEKSRLLSDRFSAERPKGSFSTLEIQRTEQGDSAMYLCASSSVEGRETQYFGPGTRLLVL.

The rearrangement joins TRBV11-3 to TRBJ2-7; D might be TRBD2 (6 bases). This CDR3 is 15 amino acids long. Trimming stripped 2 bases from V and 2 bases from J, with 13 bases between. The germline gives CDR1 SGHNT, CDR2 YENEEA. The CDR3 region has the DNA TGTGCCAGCAGCTTATTAACGGAGGGTACCTACGAGCAGTACTTC. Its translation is CASSLLTEGTYEQYF.